The T cell receptor beta chain under discussion was sequenced for a study of blood T cell repertoires in COVID-19. Germline assignment: CDR1 MDHEN and CDR2 SYDVKM. CDR3 length equals 16 residues. The V and J ends lost 3 bases and 2 bases, in that order; junction bases with no gene match: 7. The protocol was immunoSEQ multiplex PCR, while the TCRdb copy is restricted to in-frame clones and leaves out a portion. The sample lists 250,000 to 400,000 clones, approximately 88% occurring once. This clonotype was obtained from a woman in her twenties or thirties with COVID-19, enrolled during active disease. V usage is TRBV28 and J usage is TRBJ1-2, with 9 positions matching TRBD1. Sequencing input: peripheral blood. In DNA form, the CDR3 reads TGTGCCAGCAGTTTGCCTCCGGGACAGGGAAACTATGGCTACACCTTC. Protein product: CASSLPPGQGNYGYTF.